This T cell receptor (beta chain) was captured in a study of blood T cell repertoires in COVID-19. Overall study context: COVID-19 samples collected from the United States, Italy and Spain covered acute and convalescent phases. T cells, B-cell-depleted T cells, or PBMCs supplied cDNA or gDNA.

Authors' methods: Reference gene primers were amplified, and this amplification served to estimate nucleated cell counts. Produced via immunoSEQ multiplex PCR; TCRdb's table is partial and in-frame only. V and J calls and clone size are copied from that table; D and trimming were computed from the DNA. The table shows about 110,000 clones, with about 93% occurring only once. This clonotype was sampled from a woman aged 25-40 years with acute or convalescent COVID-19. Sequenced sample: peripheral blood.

CDR3 coding DNA: TGCGCCAGCAGCCAAGAGGACAACAATCAGCCCCAGCATTTT. Translating it yields CASSQEDNNQPQHF. This chain uses TRBV4-1 with TRBJ1-5; a possible D gene is TRBD1 (5 bases). The CDR3 contains 14 residues. Trimming took off 0 bases at V and 3 bases at J, with 6 bases between the two ends. The V gene's germline CDR1 is MGHRA and CDR2 YSYEKL.